The 21 T cell receptor beta chains below come from one sample, sequenced in a study of T cell responses to AZD1222 COVID-19 vaccine. TCRdb's table, derived via immunoSEQ multiplex PCR, lists solely in-frame clones and lacks some. This sample carries 150,000 or so clones, about 90% of them seen once, and the ten largest clones take over 3%. This specimen was peripheral blood, taken 28 days after the second AZD1222 dose. The receptors derive from an adult who received the AZD1222 COVID-19 vaccine.

The V and J genes are TRBV12-1 and TRBJ2-6; the listed D gene, TRBD2, was not tested against the DNA. TRBV12-1 is flagged as a pseudogene. CDR3 size: 17 residues. CDR3 coding DNA: TGTGCCACCTTGCGGGATTGGGAGGTCTCTGGGGCCAACGTCCTGACTTTC. Translated, it gives CATLRDWEVSGANVLTF.

This clone was seen once. The chain couples TRBV10-3 to TRBJ1-1, with 8 bases lining up with TRBD1. J was trimmed by 0 bases and V by 8 bases; bases with no gene match: 5. Germline values: CDR1 ENHRY, CDR2 SYGVKD. CDR3 length: 14 residues. CDR3 in amino acids: CAIATDRVNTEAFF. The DNA of the CDR3 is TGTGCCATCGCGACGGACAGGGTGAACACTGAAGCTTTCTTT.

The chain combines TRBV7-2 with TRBJ2-7; TRBD2 aligns across 7 bases. V lost 5 bases, J lost 5 bases, and 18 bases stayed unmatched. The V gene's germline CDR1 is SGHTA and CDR2 FQGNSA. The CDR3 consists of 17 residues. The CDR3 is CASSLGISGARGDEQYF. The CDR3 DNA reads TGTGCCAGCAGCCTCGGGATCAGCGGGGCCCGGGGGGACGAGCAGTACTTC.

CDR3 protein: CASNPSGKFYNEQFF. CDR3 coding DNA: TGTGCCAGCAACCCTAGCGGGAAGTTCTACAATGAGCAGTTCTTC. The V and J genes are TRBV6-5 and TRBJ2-1; TRBD2 matches at 9 bases. V lost 7 bases, J lost 3 bases, and 7 bases stayed unmatched. The CDR3 extends over 15 amino acids. Germline CDR1 MNHEY, CDR2 SVGAGI.

This clone was recorded only once. The chain carries TRBV12-3 or TRBV12-4 and TRBJ2-1; D is unresolved. Trimming pared 6 bases from V and 5 bases from J, leaving 8 bases between. The CDR3 loop spans 12 amino acids. The CDR3 region is CASSLPDNEQFF. The CDR3 nucleotides are TGTGCCAGCAGCCTTCCGGACAATGAGCAGTTCTTC.

The chain carries TRBV19 and TRBJ1-1; D is unclear. The CDR3 has 15 residues. Trimming took 5 bases from V and 1 from J, leaving 14 bases between them. In germline, CDR1 is LNHDA, CDR2 SQIVND (reference sequence). The CDR3 here is CASSPGWEANTEAFF. As DNA, the CDR3 is TGTGCCAGTAGTCCCGGGTGGGAGGCGAACACTGAAGCTTTCTTT.

The chain has TRBV9 and TRBJ2-7, with D tentatively TRBD1 (5 bases). The length of the CDR3 is 12 residues. The germline V and J ends were trimmed by 1 base and 5 bases, with 7 bases remaining between them. From germline, CDR1 is SGDLS and CDR2 YYNGEE. The CDR3 sequence: CASSVPRDEQYF. CDR3 nucleotides: TGTGCCAGCAGCGTACCCAGGGACGAGCAGTACTTC.

The chain combines TRBV15 with TRBJ1-1; possible D gene TRBD1, 5 bases. This CDR3 is built from 15 residues. Germline CDR1 is LNHNV and CDR2 is YYDKDF (reference sequence). V gave up 1 base and J gave up 0 bases, with 9 bases separating them. CDR3 residues: CATSRVTGMNTEAFF. The CDR3 nucleotides are TGTGCCACCAGCAGAGTTACAGGTATGAACACTGAAGCTTTCTTT.

The chain combines TRBV5-1 with TRBJ1-3; a possible D gene is TRBD1 (5 bases). Between the trimmed V and J ends, which lost 3 bases and 0 bases, there was a span of 13 bases. The CDR3 contains 16 residues. The germline V gene encodes CDR1 SGHRS and CDR2 YFSETQ. CDR3 nucleotides: TGCGCCAGCAGCTCCATGGGACCGATCTCTGGAAACACCATATATTTT. Translating it yields CASSSMGPISGNTIYF.

The rearrangement links TRBV19 to TRBJ2-3; the D gene is possibly TRBD1 (5 bases). Trimming left V 5 bases short and J 3 bases short, with 9 bases between. The length of the CDR3 is 13 residues. Germline V gene lookup returns CDR1 LNHDA and CDR2 SQIVND (reference sequence). In DNA, the CDR3 is TGTGCCAGTAGTCTTCGACAGACAGATACGCAGTATTTT. As protein: CASSLRQTDTQYF.

The chain is built from TRBV4-1 and TRBJ1-1; the D is unclear. V dropped 1 base and J dropped 7 bases, with 13 bases sitting between them. The CDR3 has 14 amino acids. Looked up from germline, CDR1 is MGHRA and CDR2 is YSYEKL. The CDR3 region is CASSQVGVMDEAFF. In DNA form, the CDR3 reads TGCGCCAGCAGCCAAGTTGGGGTAATGGATGAAGCTTTCTTT.

This sequence joins TRBV12-3 or TRBV12-4 and TRBJ2-5; D is possibly TRBD2 (6 bases). V lost 8 bases, J lost 2 bases, and 12 bases lay in between. This CDR3 has 13 residues. CDR3 bases: TGTGCCAGCTGTGGGACTGCGCAAGAGACCCAGTACTTC. It codes for CASCGTAQETQYF.

The V and J genes are TRBV9 and TRBJ2-7; TRBD2 matches at 8 bases. The junction had 2 bases not matched to a gene; V was cut back by 0 bases and J by 0 bases. Per germline, CDR1 SGDLS and CDR2 YYNGEE. The CDR3 sequence is 15 residues long. CDR3 sequence reads: CASSVGRGGSYEQYF. As DNA, the CDR3 is TGTGCCAGCAGCGTAGGACGGGGGGGCTCCTACGAGCAGTACTTC.

This clone occurred a few times. The rearrangement uses TRBV6-5 and TRBJ2-5; possible D gene TRBD2, 6 bases. The germline V gene has CDR1 MNHEY and CDR2 SVGAGI. V dropped 2 bases and J dropped 2 bases, with 12 bases sitting between them. The CDR3 length is 15 residues. The CDR3 loop reads CASSYGQGGQETQYF. CDR3 DNA sequence: TGTGCCAGCAGTTACGGGCAGGGAGGACAAGAGACCCAGTACTTC.

This clone came up once. In DNA form, the CDR3 reads TGTGCCACCGGCCGGGACAGGGGTTTCCCCAATCAGCCCCAGCATTTT. It yields the protein CATGRDRGFPNQPQHF. The chain carries TRBV15 and TRBJ1-5, with 10 bases matching TRBD1. The CDR3 is made up of 16 amino acids. The trim removed 8 bases at V and 3 bases at J, leaving 10 bases unmatched. Germline V gene data show CDR1 as LNHNV and CDR2 as YYDKDF (reference sequence).

J is TRBJ1-6 and V is TRBV30; D remains ambiguous. This CDR3 is built from 15 residues. Germline CDR1 and CDR2: GTSNPN and SVGIG (reference sequence). Trimming shortened V by 0 bases and J by 10 bases, and 16 bases separated the two germline ends. CDR3 protein: CAWSVLIGSRSPLHF. The DNA of the CDR3 is TGTGCCTGGAGTGTACTAATTGGGAGTCGATCACCCCTCCACTTT.

With regard to this clone: This sample includes further DNA sequences coding for the same CDR3. The chain joins TRBV3-1 (or the pseudogene TRBV3-2) to TRBJ2-5; tentatively, D is TRBD2 (5 bases). Germline-derived CDR1 and CDR2 are LGHDT and YNNKEL (reference sequence). The CDR3 is 13 residues long. With 3 bases removed from V and 1 base from J, the gap between germline ends came to 6 bases. CDR3 amino acids: CASSHRGQETQYF. The DNA for the CDR3 is TGTGCCAGCAGCCACCGGGGCCAAGAGACCCAGTACTTC.

The J gene is TRBJ1-1, the V gene TRBV7-9; possible D gene TRBD1, 5 bases. The CDR3 extends over 12 amino acids. V lost 6 bases to trimming and J lost 7 bases, with 12 bases between them. The germline V gene encodes CDR1 SEHNR and CDR2 FQNEAQ (reference sequence). Here the CDR3 DNA reads TGTGCCAGCAGTCTCGGGACGAGTGAAGCTTTCTTT. Amino acids: CASSLGTSEAFF.

V is TRBV21-1 and J is TRBJ2-1; the table gives TRBD2 as D, unverified against the DNA. TRBV21-1 is given as a pseudogene. This CDR3 has 17 residues. The CDR3 sequence: CASSKIRGANDYNEQFF. DNA of the CDR3: TGTGCCAGCAGCAAAATTCGGGGGGCGAACGATTACAATGAGCAGTTCTTC.

The V call is TRBV10-1, the J call TRBJ1-2, with 12 bases fitting TRBD1. In germline, CDR1 is WNHNN, CDR2 SYGVQD (reference sequence). The CDR3 runs to 16 residues. V gave up 0 bases and J gave up 12 bases; unmatched junction bases: 11. CDR3 protein: CASSESQAGTGGRDTF. The CDR3 DNA follows: TGCGCCAGCAGTGAGTCTCAAGCCGGGACAGGGGGCCGGGACACCTTC.

The chain employs TRBV6-5 and TRBJ2-5, with a possible D match to TRBD2 (6 bases). Germline-derived CDR1 and CDR2 are MNHEY and SVGAGI. Trimming removed 6 bases at V and 1 base at J, with 12 bases between. This CDR3 spans 14 amino acids. Written as DNA, the CDR3 is TGTGCCAGCAGGATAGGACTACCCCAAGAGACCCAGTACTTC. Protein: CASRIGLPQETQYF.